The rows below give T cell receptor beta chains drawn from one sample of a study of technical replicates of blood from a few donors. Sequencing used immunoSEQ multiplex PCR; TCRdb keeps in-frame clones, though not all of them. The sample shows fewer than 95,000 clones, around 94% of them seen only once. The sample taken for sequencing was T cells isolated from PBMCs. These receptors were taken from a human donor in good health. Both conserved end residues are part of each CDR3. The D gene is left open where the match is weak. Where a row states a size, it is once, few, many or the class of an expanded clone; other rows omit it.

j_call	d_call	clone_size	v_call	cdr3_aa	cdr3_nt
TRBJ1-6	TRBD1	once	TRBV27	CASSLGGGLNNSPLHF	TGTGCCAGCAGTTTAGGAGGGGGCCTGAATAATTCACCCCTCCACTTT
TRBJ2-3	.	.	TRBV6-4	CASSVDFGSTQYF	TGTGCCAGCAGTGTTGATTTCGGTAGTACGCAGTATTTT
TRBJ1-1	.	.	TRBV14	CASSQRGGDTEAFF	TGTGCCAGCAGCCAACGCGGGGGGGACACTGAAGCTTTCTTT
TRBJ1-2	TRBD1	.	TRBV29-1	CSARPGTGEEGYTF	TGCAGCGCTCGTCCCGGGACAGGGGAGGAGGGCTACACCTTC
TRBJ2-2	TRBD1	.	TRBV13	CASSYQDRDTGELFF	TGTGCCAGCAGCTACCAGGACAGGGACACCGGGGAGCTGTTTTTT
TRBJ1-5	TRBD1	.	TRBV28	CASSSPTGTGMGRNQPQHF	TGTGCCAGCAGTTCACCAACCGGGACAGGGATGGGTAGGAATCAGCCCCAGCATTTT
TRBJ2-2	.	.	TRBV28	CASSLDTTNTGELFF	TGTGCCAGCAGTTTAGACACAACGAACACCGGGGAGCTGTTTTTT
TRBJ1-2	.	.	TRBV7-9	CASSLSGDNYGYTF	TGTGCCAGCAGCTTATCTGGAGATAACTATGGCTACACCTTC
TRBJ2-1	.	.	TRBV5-1	CASSSPRDEQFF	TGCGCCAGCAGCTCCCCTCGCGATGAGCAGTTCTTC
TRBJ2-3	TRBD2	.	TRBV5-1	CASSLTSESTDTQYF	TGCGCCAGCAGCTTAACTAGCGAAAGCACAGATACGCAGTATTTT
TRBJ1-2	TRBD1	.	TRBV6-1	CASSSHRGIDYGYTF	TGTGCCAGCAGTAGCCACAGGGGGATCGATTATGGCTACACCTTC
TRBJ1-2	.	.	TRBV4-1	CASSPEGLPNYGYTF	TGCGCCAGCAGCCCAGAAGGACTGCCCAACTATGGCTACACCTTC
TRBJ2-3	TRBD2	.	TRBV6-5	CASSYSSGGGTDTQYF	TGTGCCAGCAGTTACTCGTCGGGAGGCGGCACAGATACGCAGTATTTT
TRBJ2-7	.	few	TRBV5-1	CASSLGQLTHEQYF	TGCGCCAGCAGCTTGGGACAGCTAACCCACGAGCAGTACTTC
TRBJ1-1	TRBD1	few	TRBV2	CASTGQRNTEAFF	TGTGCCAGCACGGGACAGAGGAACACTGAAGCTTTCTTT
TRBJ2-7	.	.	TRBV20-1	CSARSSMEYF	TGCAGTGCTAGGTCCAGTATGGAGTACTTC
TRBJ1-5	TRBD1	.	TRBV27	CASSVDRGGQPQHF	TGTGCCAGCAGTGTGGACAGGGGCGGTCAGCCCCAGCATTTT
TRBJ2-7	.	.	TRBV6-5	CASSPIQGLEQYF	TGTGCCAGCAGTCCGATACAGGGCCTCGAGCAGTACTTC
TRBJ2-7	TRBD2	.	TRBV15	CATSRDRGGGSRGYF	TGTGCCACCAGCAGAGATCGGGGGGGCGGTTCCCGCGGGTACTTC
TRBJ2-1	.	.	TRBV2	CASSGIDREQFF	TGTGCCAGCAGTGGGATAGACAGGGAGCAGTTCTTC
TRBJ1-2	TRBD1	.	TRBV5-6	CASSRGDRGYGYTF	TGTGCCAGCAGCAGGGGGGACAGGGGCTATGGCTACACCTTC
TRBJ2-4	.	.	TRBV13	CASSLFREKLAKNIQYF	TGTGCCAGCAGCTTATTTCGGGAAAAGCTAGCCAAAAACATTCAGTACTTC
TRBJ2-7	.	.	TRBV6-5	CATQNRFSLLEQYF	TGTGCCACCCAGAACAGGTTTAGCCTCCTCGAGCAGTACTTC
TRBJ2-7	TRBD1	.	TRBV2	CATTGGLNEQYF	TGTGCCACTACAGGGGGCTTGAACGAGCAGTACTTC